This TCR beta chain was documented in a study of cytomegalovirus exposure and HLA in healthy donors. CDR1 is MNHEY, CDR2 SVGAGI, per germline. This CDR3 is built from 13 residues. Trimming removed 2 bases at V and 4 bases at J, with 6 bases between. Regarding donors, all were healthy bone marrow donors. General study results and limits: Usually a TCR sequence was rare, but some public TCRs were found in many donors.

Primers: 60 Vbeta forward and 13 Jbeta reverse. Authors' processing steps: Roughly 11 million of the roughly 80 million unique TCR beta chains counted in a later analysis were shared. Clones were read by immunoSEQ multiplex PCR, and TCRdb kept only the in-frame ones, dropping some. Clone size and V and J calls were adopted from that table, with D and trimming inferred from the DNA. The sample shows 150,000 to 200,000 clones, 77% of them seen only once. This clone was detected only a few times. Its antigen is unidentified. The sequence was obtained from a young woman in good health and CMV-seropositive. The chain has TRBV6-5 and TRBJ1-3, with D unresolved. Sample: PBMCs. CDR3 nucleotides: TGTGCCAGCAGTTACAGCTTCGGAAACACCATATATTTT. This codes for CASSYSFGNTIYF.